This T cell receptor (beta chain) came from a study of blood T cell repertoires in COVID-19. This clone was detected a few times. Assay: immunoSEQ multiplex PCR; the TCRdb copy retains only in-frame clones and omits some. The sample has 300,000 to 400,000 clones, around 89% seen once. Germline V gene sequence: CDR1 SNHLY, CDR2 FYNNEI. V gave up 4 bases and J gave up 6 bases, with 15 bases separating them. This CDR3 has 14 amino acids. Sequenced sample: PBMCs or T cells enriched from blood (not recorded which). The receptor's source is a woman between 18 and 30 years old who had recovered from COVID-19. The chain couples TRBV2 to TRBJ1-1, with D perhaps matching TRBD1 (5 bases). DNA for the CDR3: TGTGCCAGCAGTGCCACAGGACCCGGCGCTGAAGCTTTCTTT. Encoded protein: CASSATGPGAEAFF.